This TCR beta chain was sequenced for a study of blood T cells in healthy people across ages. A second PCR, run for about 7 to 11 cycles, used a sample-barcoded 5' primer plus a J-beta primer mix. TCRdb independently ran MiXCR on the 5' RACE reads; one entry per CDR3 protein. The sample gives 910,000 or so distinct CDR3 sequences, roughly 50% of which show up once; 20% to 25% is in the top ten. This CDR3 has 14 residues. The V gene lost 4 bases and the J gene lost 2 bases, with 7 bases spanning the gap. Germline V CDR1 and CDR2: SGDLS, YYNGEE. The sample consisted of blood. The clonotype was recovered from a woman in her sixties in good health. V usage is TRBV9 and J usage is TRBJ2-6; D not resolved. Written as DNA, the CDR3 is TGTGCCAGCAGCCTCGATGCTGGGGCCAACGTCCTGACTTTC. Residues: CASSLDAGANVLTF.